This paragraph covers one T cell receptor beta chain sequence. The antigen remains unidentified. Naivety in CD8+ T cells corresponded to a CD45RO-CCR7+CD27+CD95- phenotype. Germline assignment: CDR1 SQVTM and CDR2 ANQGSEA. This CDR3 is 14 amino acids long. UMI-labeled TRB cDNA libraries were prepared by 5' RACE. TCRdb derives one entry per CDR3 protein from the 5' RACE reads, leaving out DNA. The sample has about 42,000 distinct CDR3 sequences. The data were taken from a study of CXCR3-negative and CXCR3-positive naive CD8 T cells. Regarding the study as a whole: Memory cells showed distinct TRBV-TRBJ patterns, while the two naive subsets matched.

The specimen was naive CXCR3- CD8+ T cells from blood. Subset reported: CD45RO-CCR7+CD27+CD95- naive CD8+ T cells lacking CXCR3 (TNR3-). The V and J genes are TRBV29-1 and TRBJ2-1. This receptor was identified in a human donor in good health. Some clones in this sample may be carry-over from other donors' samples. CDR3: CSVEDYQVEYEQFF.